The 23 T cell receptor beta chains reported below all come from one sample, sequenced in a study of T cell clones after liver transplantation (dated by TCRdb to between 2018 and 2020). The library came from the immunoSEQ multiplex PCR assay. TCRdb's version of the immuneACCESS table is confined to in-frame rearrangements and falls short of the full clone set. An unresolved V gene accounts for under half of the shortfall where checked; the remainder is of unknown origin. The sample table lists 75,000 to 85,000 clones, over 65% of them with a count of one. Roughly 2.8% of the sample is taken by the ten largest. The sequencing here drew on CD4+ T cells from blood, taken at the 22-month timepoint. Receptors were obtained from a human patient who received a liver transplant. Following a transplant, some T lymphocytes may have been derived from the graft donor.

V gene TRBV11-3 combines with J gene TRBJ2-3; D gene ambiguous. V was shortened by 0 bases and J by 6 bases, with 7 bases between the two germline ends. CDR3 length equals 13 residues. CDR1 is SGHNT, CDR2 YENEEA, per germline. DNA of the CDR3: TGTGCCAGCAGCTTAGATCACGGCGATACGCAGTATTTT. Translation gives CASSLDHGDTQYF.

The chain combines TRBV5-1 with TRBJ2-3; 9 bases agree with TRBD2. Germline CDR1 reads SGHRS; CDR2 reads YFSETQ. V dropped 2 bases and J dropped 1; count of bases not matched to a gene: 8. The CDR3 runs 17 residues. CDR3 residues: CASSFLLSGRRTDTQYF. In DNA form, the CDR3 reads TGCGCCAGCAGCTTCCTCCTTAGCGGGAGACGCACAGATACGCAGTATTTT.

The CDR3 loop reads CASSGGLAGTYEQYF. CDR3 sequence (DNA): TGTGCCAGCAGCGGGGGACTAGCGGGAACCTACGAGCAGTACTTC. The rearrangement joins TRBV9 to TRBJ2-7; 13 bases agree with TRBD2. In germline, CDR1 is SGDLS, CDR2 YYNGEE. The CDR3 loop spans 15 amino acids. V lost 3 bases and J lost 2; bases outside the gene matches: 2.

This clone was counted between two and nine times. Without the conserved terminal phenylalanine or tryptophan, this CDR3 likely stems from a read error. No DNA is shown, since the ends of the CDR3 on it are uncertain; the CDR3 is the one TCRdb lists. The chain employs TRBV7-9 and TRBJ2-7. Inclusive of both ends, the CDR3 amounts to 9 amino acids. Germline values: CDR1 SEHNR, CDR2 FQNEAQ (reference sequence). Here the CDR3 reads CASSSPPFL.

The V and J genes are TRBV7-9 and TRBJ2-3; D remains unclear. V gave up 1 base and J gave up 7 bases, with 12 bases separating them. The CDR3 runs to 14 residues. Germline lookup yields CDR1 SEHNR and CDR2 FQNEAQ (reference sequence). CDR3 in DNA: TGTGCCAGCAGCTTAGGGATAGCACCAAATACGCAGTATTTT. The encoded protein is CASSLGIAPNTQYF.

The J gene is TRBJ2-3, the V gene TRBV19; no clear D gene. The length of the CDR3 is 14 residues. V was pared by 2 bases and J by 2 bases, with 8 bases between. Per the germline V gene, CDR1 is LNHDA and CDR2 is SQIVND (reference sequence). CDR3: CASSIPTITDTQYF. The CDR3 nucleotides are TGTGCCAGTAGTATACCAACTATCACAGATACGCAGTATTTT.

The chain employs TRBV7-2 and TRBJ2-2, with D possibly being TRBD1 (6 bases). The CDR3 loop spans 12 amino acids. The V end lost 5 bases, the J end lost 9 bases, and 10 bases lay between the germline ends. From germline, CDR1 is SGHTA and CDR2 FQGNSA. The CDR3 sequence: CASSAQGWELFF. The CDR3 DNA sequence: TGTGCCAGCAGCGCACAGGGATGGGAGCTGTTTTTT.

This clone was seen only a few times. The chain recombines TRBV5-1 with TRBJ2-1; D may match TRBD1 or TRBD2 (5 bases each). Trimming left V 0 bases short and J 7 bases short, with 23 bases between. This CDR3 spans 18 amino acids. Germline V gene data show CDR1 as SGHRS and CDR2 as YFSETQ. For the CDR3, the DNA is TGCGCCAGCAGCTTGGGCCCGCGGTGGGACGTAAGTCCGAATGAGCAGTTCTTC. It codes for CASSLGPRWDVSPNEQFF.

The chain employs TRBV6-5 and TRBJ2-7; 7 bases agree with TRBD1. The CDR3 is 14 amino acids. V lost 5 bases and J lost 3; bases outside the gene matches: 7. Germline CDR1 is MNHEY and CDR2 is SVGAGI. The CDR3 coding sequence is TGTGCCAGCAGTCTCCACAGGGGTAACTACGAGCAGTACTTC. The encoded protein is CASSLHRGNYEQYF.

The chain carries TRBV10-3 and TRBJ2-5; 7 bases map to TRBD2. CDR3 length: 13 amino acids. CDR1 ENHRY and CDR2 SYGVKD come from the germline V gene. V gave up 4 bases and J gave up 5 bases; unmatched junction bases: 4. The CDR3 protein is CAISVSGGETQYF. CDR3 coding DNA: TGTGCCATCAGTGTTTCGGGGGGTGAGACCCAGTACTTC.

The chain recombines TRBV6-4 with TRBJ2-3, with D uncertain. CDR3 length equals 14 residues. From germline, CDR1 is MRHNA and CDR2 SNTAGT. With 3 bases removed from V and 0 bases from J, the gap between germline ends came to 7 bases. The CDR3 reads CASSEGHSTDTQYF. CDR3 nucleotides: TGTGCCAGCAGTGAGGGCCATAGCACAGATACGCAGTATTTT.

This chain connects TRBV4-3 to TRBJ2-5; weak D call: TRBD2 (5 bases). V dropped 4 bases and J dropped 0 bases, with 6 bases sitting between them. Germline V gene lookup returns CDR1 LGHNA and CDR2 YSLEER. CDR3 length: 13 amino acids. The CDR3 bases are TGCGCCAGCAGCCGGGAGTACCAAGAGACCCAGTACTTC. Encoded protein: CASSREYQETQYF.

The chain carries TRBV4-2 and TRBJ1-3, with TRBD1 as a possible D gene (6 bases). With 0 bases removed from V and 5 bases from J, the gap between germline ends came to 8 bases. CDR3 size: 14 residues. In germline, CDR1 is LGHNA, CDR2 YNFKEQ. The CDR3: CASSQEGGRNTIYF. The CDR3 coding sequence is TGTGCCAGCAGCCAAGAGGGGGGCCGAAACACCATATATTTT.

This clone came up once. The chain recombines TRBV19 with TRBJ2-2; 9 positions match TRBD1. Germline CDR1 and CDR2: LNHDA and SQIVND (reference sequence). CDR3 length: 14 residues. Trimming took 6 bases from V and 6 from J; bases not matched to a gene: 5. The CDR3 loop is CASRTGGIPGELFF. The CDR3 nucleotides read TGTGCCAGTAGGACAGGGGGGATTCCCGGGGAGCTGTTTTTT. The whole variable domain, filled in from reference TRBV19 and TRBJ2-2, reads DGGITQSPKYLFRKEGQNVTLSCEQNLNHDAMYWYRQDPGQGLRLIYYSQIVNDFQKGDIAEGYSVSREKKESFPLTVTSAQKNPTAFYLCASRTGGIPGELFFGEGSRLTVL.

Points on this clone: A read error may account for a junction end that differs from germline. The genes are TRBV18 and TRBJ2-7; D unclear. The CDR3 covers 12 residues. Looked up from germline, CDR1 is KGHSH and CDR2 is LQKENI. The CDR3 coding sequence is TGCGCCTCCATAACCCTCCTCTACGAGCAGTACTTC. Protein product: CASITLLYEQYF. The complete variable domain, with remaining parts taken from reference TRBV18 and TRBJ2-7, reads NAGVMQNPRHLVRRRGQEARLRCSPMKGHSHVYWYRQLPEEGLKFMVYLQKENIIDESGMPKERFSAEFPKEGPSILRIQQVVRGDSAAYFCASITLLYEQYFGPGTRLTVT.

The chain uses TRBV6-5 and TRBJ1-5, with D unresolved. Deletions cut 6 bases from V and 1 base from J, with 7 bases between. The CDR3 consists of 13 residues. Germline V CDR1 and CDR2: MNHEY, SVGAGI. This CDR3 reads CASSSLSNQPQHF. CDR3 coding DNA: TGTGCCAGCAGCTCCCTCAGCAATCAGCCCCAGCATTTT.

This clone was counted between two and nine times. CDR3 DNA: TGCAGTGCTAGATACGGACGGACCCAGTACTTC. It specifies CSARYGRTQYF. V usage is TRBV20-1 and J usage is TRBJ2-5; D is ambiguous. There are 11 residues in the CDR3. The germline gives CDR1 DFQATT, CDR2 SNEGSKA (reference sequence). V lost 2 bases and J lost 7, with 8 bases in between.

This sequence joins TRBV9 and TRBJ2-7; D gene uncertain. The CDR3 sequence is 16 residues long. The germline V and J ends were trimmed by 0 bases and 5 bases, with 18 bases remaining between them. From germline, CDR1 is SGDLS and CDR2 YYNGEE. CDR3 coding DNA: TGTGCCAGCAGCGTAGCGGGCTCTAACAGCCTGAACGAGCAGTACTTC. Amino acids: CASSVAGSNSLNEQYF.

The rearrangement uses TRBV5-1 and TRBJ2-1, with D possibly being TRBD1 (6 bases). V was trimmed by 0 bases and J by 4 bases, leaving 11 bases between them. The germline CDR1 and CDR2 sequences are SGHRS and YFSETQ. The CDR3 is made up of 15 amino acids. CDR3 amino acids: CASSLGDTPYNEQFF. The DNA for the CDR3 is TGCGCCAGCAGCTTGGGGGACACCCCTTACAATGAGCAGTTCTTC. Filled out from reference TRBV5-1 and TRBJ2-1, the complete variable domain reads KAGVTQTPRYLIKTRGQQVTLSCSPISGHRSVSWYQQTPGQGLQFLFEYFSETQRNKGNFPGRFSGRQFSNSRSEMNVSTLELGDSALYLCASSLGDTPYNEQFFGPGTRLTVL.

The CDR3 nucleotides read TGTGCCAGCAGCCAAGGGCGCAATAGCGGGGGGGCCGGGGAGCTGTTTTTT. It codes for CASSQGRNSGGAGELFF. The chain combines TRBV4-2 with TRBJ2-2; 11 bases map to TRBD2. The CDR3 is made up of 17 amino acids. V lost 1 base and J lost 6; bases outside the gene matches: 7. Germline-derived CDR1 and CDR2 are LGHNA and YNFKEQ.

V usage is TRBV30 and J usage is TRBJ1-4, with 7 bases identical to TRBD1. CDR1 is GTSNPN, CDR2 SVGIG, per germline (reference sequence). This CDR3 has 12 amino acids. V dropped 0 bases and J dropped 10; count of bases not matched to a gene: 2. The CDR3 DNA is TGTGCCTGGAGTGTCAGGGGGTCAAAACTGTTTTTT. Translated: CAWSVRGSKLFF.

V and J are TRBV19 and TRBJ2-1; weak D call: TRBD2 (6 bases). CDR3 length equals 14 residues. Germline V gene sequence: CDR1 LNHDA, CDR2 SQIVND (reference sequence). Trimming pared 7 bases from V and 1 base from J, leaving 11 bases between. The DNA for the CDR3 is TGTGCCAGTAACACGGGAGATTCCTACAATGAGCAGTTCTTC. Translated: CASNTGDSYNEQFF.

The rearrangement joins TRBV1 to TRBJ2-1; no DNA check was done on the table's D call, TRBD2. TRBV1 is a listed pseudogene. The CDR3 runs 13 residues. CDR3 residues: CTSNTSGGDEQFF. In DNA form, the CDR3 reads TGCACCAGCAACACCTCGGGAGGGGATGAGCAGTTCTTC.